The clone carrying this T cell receptor beta chain was recorded at least ten times. Its antigen is as yet unknown. The sample originates from a study of T cells in Graves' hyperthyroidism and ophthalmopathy. Patients with uncontrolled infections, other autoimmune diseases, pregnancy or lactation were excluded. V was shortened by 2 bases and J by 8 bases, with 18 bases between the two germline ends. This CDR3 comprises 14 residues. Germline V gene data show CDR1 as GTSNPN and CDR2 as SVGIG (reference sequence). RNA transcripts gave rise to amplified TCR beta CDR3 regions. During a first-round RT-PCR of the TCR CDR3, the HTBI primer set was used. Via MiXCR, TCRdb re-called the multiplex PCR reads, giving one row per CDR3 protein. The repertoire consists of around 620,000 distinct CDR3 sequences, with approximately 15% occurring once and the leading ten covering roughly 6.9%. Study observations and caveats: Median prediction lead before ophthalmopathy onset was six to eight months with the model.

The chain joins TRBV30 to TRBJ1-2; D is perhaps TRBD1 (6 bases). Sequencing was carried out using blood. This clonotype was obtained from a young woman with Graves' ophthalmopathy. This CDR3 is CAWSLQGGMRGYTF. The CDR3 nucleotides read TGTGCCTGGAGTCTACAGGGTGGGATGCGAGGCTACACCTTC.